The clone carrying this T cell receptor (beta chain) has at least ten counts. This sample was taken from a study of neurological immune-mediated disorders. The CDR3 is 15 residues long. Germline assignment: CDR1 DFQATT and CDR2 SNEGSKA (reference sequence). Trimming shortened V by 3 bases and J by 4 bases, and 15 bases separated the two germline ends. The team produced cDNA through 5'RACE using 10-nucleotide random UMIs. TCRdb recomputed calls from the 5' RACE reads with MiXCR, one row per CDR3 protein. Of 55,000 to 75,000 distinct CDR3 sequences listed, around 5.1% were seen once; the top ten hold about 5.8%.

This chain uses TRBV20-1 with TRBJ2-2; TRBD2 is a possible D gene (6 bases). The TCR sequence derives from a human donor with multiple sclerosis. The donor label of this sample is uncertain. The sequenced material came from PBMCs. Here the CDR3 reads CSARVAGSGTGELFF. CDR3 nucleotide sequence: TGCAGTGCTAGGGTGGCGGGGAGCGGCACCGGGGAGCTGTTTTTT.